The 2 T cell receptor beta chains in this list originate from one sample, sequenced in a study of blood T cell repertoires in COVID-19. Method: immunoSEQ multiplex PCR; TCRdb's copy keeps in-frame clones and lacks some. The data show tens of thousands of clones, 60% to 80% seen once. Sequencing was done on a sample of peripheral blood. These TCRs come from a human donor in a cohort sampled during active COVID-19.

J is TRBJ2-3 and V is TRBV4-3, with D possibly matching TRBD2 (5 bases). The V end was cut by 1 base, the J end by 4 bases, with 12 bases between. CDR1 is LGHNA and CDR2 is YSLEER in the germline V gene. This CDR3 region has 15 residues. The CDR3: CASSQGNLAPDTQYF. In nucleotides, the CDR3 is TGCGCCAGCAGCCAAGGGAATCTAGCCCCAGATACGCAGTATTTT.

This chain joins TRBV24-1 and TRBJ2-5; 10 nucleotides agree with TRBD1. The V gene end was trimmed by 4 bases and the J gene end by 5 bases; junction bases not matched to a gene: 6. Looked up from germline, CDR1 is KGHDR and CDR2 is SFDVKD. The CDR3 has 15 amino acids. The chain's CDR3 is CATSDWDRGTETQYF. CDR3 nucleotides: TGTGCCACCAGTGACTGGGACAGGGGAACGGAGACCCAGTACTTC.